In this sample, the clone carrying this TCR beta chain turned up once. What it binds is not known. These data belong to a study of blood T cells in healthy people across ages. Study observations and caveats: Relative to aged donors, long-lived donors carried more naive CD4+ cells and displayed higher diversity. TCR beta diversity tracked closely with naive T cell percentage.

Russia was home to the donors, healthy Caucasian individuals aged roughly 6 to 100. The germline V gene encodes CDR1 KGHSH and CDR2 LQKENI. This CDR3 has 15 amino acids. Trimming took 3 bases from V and 1 from J; bases not matched to a gene: 5. Through a sample-barcoded 5' primer and a J-beta primer mix, a second PCR was run for about 6 to 11 cycles. A single record per CDR3 protein comes from TCRdb applying MiXCR to the 5' RACE reads. Among 1.5 million to 2 million distinct CDR3 sequences listed, around half were seen once. Sequenced input: blood. This TCR was recovered from a woman between 40 and 55 years old in good health. The chain is built from TRBV18 and TRBJ2-5; TRBD1 matches 7 bases. The CDR3 DNA reads as TGTGCCAGCTCACCTCAAGGACAGGCCCAAGAGACCCAGTACTTC. Protein product: CASSPQGQAQETQYF.